One TCR beta chain is described in this entry. The trim removed 2 bases at V and 6 bases at J, leaving 6 bases unmatched. Germline assignment: CDR1 KGHSH and CDR2 LQKENI. This CDR3 is built from 16 residues. Using immunoSEQ multiplex PCR, the repertoire was profiled, and TCRdb retains in-frame clones only, with some absent. The data hold almost 400,000 clones, with around 87% observed a single time. The data belong to a study of blood T cell repertoires in COVID-19. About the research overall: The analysed material was cDNA or gDNA that came from T cells, B-cell-depleted T cells, or PBMCs.

This TCR was sampled from a woman aged 60-75 years with COVID-19, enrolled during active disease. The source material was peripheral blood. This rearrangement joins TRBV18 to TRBJ1-6; 8 bases are shared with TRBD1. This chain's CDR3 is CASSPDRGRGNSPLHF. CDR3 in DNA: TGTGCCAGCTCACCAGACAGGGGAAGGGGTAATTCACCCCTCCACTTT. Full variable domain (outside the CDR3, taken from reference TRBV18 and TRBJ1-6): NAGVMQNPRHLVRRRGQEARLRCSPMKGHSHVYWYRQLPEEGLKFMVYLQKENIIDESGMPKERFSAEFPKEGPSILRIQQVVRGDSAAYFCASSPDRGRGNSPLHFGNGTRLTVT.